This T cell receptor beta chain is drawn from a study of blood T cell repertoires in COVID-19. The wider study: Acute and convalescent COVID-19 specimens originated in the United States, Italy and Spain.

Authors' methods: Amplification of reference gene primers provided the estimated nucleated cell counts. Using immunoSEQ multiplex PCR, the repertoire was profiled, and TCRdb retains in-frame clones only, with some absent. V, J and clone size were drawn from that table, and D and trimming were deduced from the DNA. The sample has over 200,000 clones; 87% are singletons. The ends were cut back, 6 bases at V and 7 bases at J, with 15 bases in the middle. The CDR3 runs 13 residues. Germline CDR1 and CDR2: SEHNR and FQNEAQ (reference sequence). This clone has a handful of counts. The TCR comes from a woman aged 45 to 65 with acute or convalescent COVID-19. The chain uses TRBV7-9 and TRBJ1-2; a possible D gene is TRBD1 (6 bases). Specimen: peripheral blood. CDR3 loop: CASRLTQGLGYTF. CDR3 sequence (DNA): TGTGCCAGCAGGCTAACCCAGGGGCTTGGCTACACCTTC. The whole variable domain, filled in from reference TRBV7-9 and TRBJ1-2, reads DTGVSQNPRHKITKRGQNVTFRCDPISEHNRLYWYRQTLGQGPEFLTYFQNEAQLEKSRLLSDRFSAERPKGSFSTLEIQRTEQGDSAMYLCASRLTQGLGYTFGSGTRLTVV.